These 7 T cell receptor beta chains were all obtained from the same sample, sequenced in a study of T cells in Graves' hyperthyroidism and ophthalmopathy. Amplification of TCR beta CDR3 regions used RNA as the template. The HTBI set primed first-round TCR CDR3 RT-PCR. TCRdb recomputed calls from the multiplex PCR reads with MiXCR, one row per CDR3 protein. The sample holds a few hundred thousand distinct CDR3 sequences; 16% are singletons and the top ten take roughly 3.4%. The sequenced sample consisted of blood. These receptor sequences come from a middle-aged woman with Graves' ophthalmopathy.

The chain joins TRBV7-9 to TRBJ2-7; 8 bases fit TRBD1. The J segment lost 2 bases and the V segment lost 5 bases, leaving 11 bases of the junction unmatched. The V gene's germline CDR1 is SEHNR and CDR2 FQNEAQ (reference sequence). CDR3 size: 16 residues. The CDR3: CASSLPDRGEPYEQYF. CDR3 coding DNA: TGTGCCAGCAGCCTTCCTGACAGGGGCGAACCCTACGAGCAGTACTTC.

This clonotype has more than one count but fewer than ten. V is TRBV20-1 and J is TRBJ2-7, with 7 bases lining up with TRBD2. V was clipped by 1 base and J by 3 bases; unmatched bases: 18. CDR3 length: 18 residues. The germline V gene encodes CDR1 DFQATT and CDR2 SNEGSKA (reference sequence). Here the CDR3 DNA reads TGCAGTGCTAGAGGTTTCCGGGGATATGGGACGGGGGGCTACGAGCAGTACTTC. Translated, it gives CSARGFRGYGTGGYEQYF.

This clonotype was counted ten times or more. This chain joins TRBV20-1 and TRBJ2-3, with 10 bases identical to TRBD1. The J segment lost 3 bases and the V segment lost 2 bases, leaving 2 bases of the junction unmatched. Germline values: CDR1 DFQATT, CDR2 SNEGSKA (reference sequence). This CDR3 has 14 residues. CDR3 loop: CSARRGQGTDTQYF. CDR3 bases: TGCAGTGCTAGAAGGGGACAGGGGACAGATACGCAGTATTTT.

This clonotype was counted at least ten times. The gene calls are TRBV20-1 and TRBJ2-5; D not certain. CDR1 DFQATT and CDR2 SNEGSKA come from the germline V gene (reference sequence). V dropped 6 bases and J dropped 4 bases, with 6 bases sitting between them. CDR3 size: 10 residues. CDR3 sequence reads: CSADLETQYF. CDR3 sequence (DNA): TGCAGTGCCGATTTAGAGACCCAGTACTTC.

V is TRBV20-1 and J is TRBJ1-2; D is undetermined. V gave up 0 bases and J gave up 8 bases, with 13 bases separating them. This CDR3 comprises 13 residues. Germline CDR1 DFQATT, CDR2 SNEGSKA (reference sequence). The CDR3 DNA is TGCAGTGCTAGAGATTCACTGAAGACAGGCTACACCTTC. Its translation: CSARDSLKTGYTF.

The table lists this clonotype with many counts. The chain employs TRBV30 and TRBJ1-2; D uncertain. Germline loops: CDR1 GTSNPN, CDR2 SVGIG (reference sequence). The CDR3 has 12 residues. Trimming removed 0 bases at V and 3 bases at J, with 5 bases between. The CDR3 region has the DNA TGTGCCTGGAGTGTACAAGACTATGGCTACACCTTC. Its protein is CAWSVQDYGYTF.

In its sample, this clonotype was seen many times. The J gene is TRBJ2-7, the V gene TRBV30, with D perhaps matching TRBD1 or TRBD2 (5 bases each). V dropped 2 bases and J dropped 5 bases, with 16 bases sitting between them. Germline V gene data show CDR1 as GTSNPN and CDR2 as SVGIG (reference sequence). The CDR3 totals 14 residues. Here the CDR3 reads CAWSRGPGTNEQYF. The CDR3 bases are TGTGCCTGGAGTAGGGGTCCGGGGACCAACGAGCAGTACTTC.